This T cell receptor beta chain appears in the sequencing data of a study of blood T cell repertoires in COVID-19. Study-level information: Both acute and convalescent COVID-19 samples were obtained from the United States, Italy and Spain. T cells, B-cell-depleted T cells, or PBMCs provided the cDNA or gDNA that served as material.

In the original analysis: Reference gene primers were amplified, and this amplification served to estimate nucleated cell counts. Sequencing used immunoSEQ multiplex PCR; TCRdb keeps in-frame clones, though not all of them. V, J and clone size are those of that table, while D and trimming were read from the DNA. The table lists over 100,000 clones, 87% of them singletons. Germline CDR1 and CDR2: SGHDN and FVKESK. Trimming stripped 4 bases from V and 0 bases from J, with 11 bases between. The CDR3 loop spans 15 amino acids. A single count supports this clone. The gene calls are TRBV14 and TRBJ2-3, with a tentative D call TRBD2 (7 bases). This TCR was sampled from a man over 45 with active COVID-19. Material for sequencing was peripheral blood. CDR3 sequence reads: CASSPRGASTDTQYF. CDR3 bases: TGTGCCAGCAGCCCCCGGGGGGCTAGCACAGATACGCAGTATTTT. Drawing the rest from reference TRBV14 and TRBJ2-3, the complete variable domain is EAGVTQFPSHSVIEKGQTVTLRCDPISGHDNLYWYRRVMGKEIKFLLHFVKESKQDESGMPNNRFLAERTGGTYSTLKVQPAELEDSGVYFCASSPRGASTDTQYFGPGTRLTVL.